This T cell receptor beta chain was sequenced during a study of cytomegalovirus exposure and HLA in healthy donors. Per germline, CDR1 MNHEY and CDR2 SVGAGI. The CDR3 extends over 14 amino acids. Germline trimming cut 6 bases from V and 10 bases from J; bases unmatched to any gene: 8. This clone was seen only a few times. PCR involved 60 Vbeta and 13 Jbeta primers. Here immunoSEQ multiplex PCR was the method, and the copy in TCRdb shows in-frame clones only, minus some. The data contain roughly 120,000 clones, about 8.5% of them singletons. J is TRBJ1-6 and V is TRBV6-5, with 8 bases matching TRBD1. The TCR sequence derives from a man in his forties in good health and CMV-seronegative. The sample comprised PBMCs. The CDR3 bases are TGTGCCAGCAGCGGACAGGGCCCGGGGTCACCCCTCCACTTT. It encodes CASSGQGPGSPLHF.